This T cell receptor beta chain was observed in a study of blood T cell repertoires in COVID-19 (dated by TCRdb to 2018 to 2020). Background on the whole study: The collaborator samples originated in the United States, Italy and Spain and spanned the acute and convalescent phases of COVID-19. The prospective study material was composed of cDNA or gDNA derived from T cells, B-cell-depleted T cells, or PBMCs. Deeply sampled blood TCRbeta repertoires from subjects exposed to, actively infected with, or recovered from COVID-19 were included in the dataset. The repertoires were released in a freely available public database meant as a resource for research on the immune response to SARS-CoV-2. Samples came from the ongoing ImmuneRACE study (first 160 participants) plus 1,254 subjects from 6 global collaborators. A de-identified subject ID, COVID-19 status, age in years and sex were almost always included in the sample metadata. HLA class I and class II types, where available, came from metadata supplied by the sample provider rather than from assay-based typing. What the authors observed across the whole study: The amount of clinical and demographic metadata varied by source and participant and was provided uncurated.

One collaborating source in Seattle enrolled patients during active infection and followed them longitudinally through the course of disease. Collaborating institutions collected whole blood in K2EDTA tubes following their own protocols. Collaborator samples were shipped for TCRbeta analysis as frozen whole blood, isolated PBMCs, or DNA extracted from either sample type. The immunoSEQ Assay, a bias-controlled multiplex PCR, was used to amplify TCRbeta CDR3 regions from genomic DNA. The original methods were these. The number of nucleated cells in each sample was estimated from the amplification of reference gene primers within the assay. To quantify the absolute abundance of each unique TCRbeta CDR3 rearrangement, sequence reads were collapsed and filtered. For each sample, productive Simpson clonality was calculated as the square root of Simpson's diversity index over productive rearrangements. TCRdb mirrors the immuneACCESS table, restricted to in-frame sequences. Some clones are absent from its copies; in checked studies, under half trace to an unresolved V gene, and the reason for the others is unknown. For V, J and clone size, that table is used; D and trimming come from the DNA. In all, the sample holds a few hundred thousand clones, and approximately 90% of those were seen once. The ten top clones hold approximately 6% of the sample.

Concerning this clone: Which antigen it targets is not known. The sample holds no much larger clone one base away, and base qualities are not on file.

The sequenced sample consisted of peripheral blood. The clonotype comes from a woman aged 25 to 39 with COVID-19, enrolled during active disease.

The CDR3 loop reads CASSSGGAQSSPLHF. The DNA sequence is TGTGCCAGCAGTTCGGGGGGGGCGCAGAGTTCACCCCTCCACTTT. In this chain, TRBV28 is recombined with TRBJ1-6; matching of 6 bases hints at TRBD1 as the D gene. Taken from the germline V gene, the CDR1 and CDR2 loops are MDHEN and SYDVKM. The V and J ends are trimmed by 4 bases and 9 bases, leaving 16 bases between them. The CDR3 spans 15 residues, from the cysteine through the phenylalanine. Kept here is only the CDR3 DNA, which spans 45 bases and is read in frame from base 1.